The clone carrying this T cell receptor beta chain was picked up a small number of times. Its antigen is unknown. The CDR3 has 16 amino acids. From germline, CDR1 is LNHDA and CDR2 SQIVND (reference sequence). V shed 1 base, J shed 4 bases, and the junction held 4 bases outside the gene matches. The sample is drawn from a study of cytomegalovirus exposure and HLA in healthy donors. Study-level results: Within an earlier analysis, most TCR beta V segments proved productive either about 90% or about 30% of the time.

Researchers ran the PCR with 60 Vbeta and 13 Jbeta primers. The assay was immunoSEQ multiplex PCR, and TCRdb's table has in-frame clones only and misses some. Altogether around 200,000 clones are present, 55% to 65% being singletons, with the ten largest covering 2.5% to 3%. The sequencing sample was made of PBMCs. The TCR sequence derives from a middle-aged man in good health and CMV-seronegative. V usage is TRBV19 and J usage is TRBJ2-1; 10 bases match TRBD2. The CDR3 nucleotides are TGTGCCAGTAGTATAGGTCTTAGCGGGGGGTACAATGAGCAGTTCTTC. Its translation is CASSIGLSGGYNEQFF.